The 19 T cell receptor beta chains given below trace back to one sample, sequenced in a study of spatial heterogeneity in lung cancer. Stated time point: sample taken at primary tumor resection. TCRdb processed the 5' RACE reads anew with MiXCR; each CDR3 protein has one entry. Of about 17,000 distinct CDR3 sequences in the sample, 6% to 7% are singletons; the top ten hold 5.5% to 8%. Study-wide results and limits: One measure, the expanded intratumoral alpha and beta TCR count, tracked tumor mutation counts.

For these TCRs, the target antigens are not known. This specimen consisted of lung tumor tissue, obtained at surgery. The receptors shown here come from a male donor with early-stage non-small cell lung cancer.

This clonotype was seen ten or more times. The chain employs TRBV28 and TRBJ1-5, with D possibly matching TRBD1 (5 bases). In germline, CDR1 is MDHEN, CDR2 SYDVKM. Deletions cut 3 bases from V and 2 bases from J, with 11 bases between. The CDR3 runs 15 residues. The CDR3 DNA follows: TGTGCCAGCAGTTTCCTGCGGGGGGGCAATCAGCCCCAGCATTTT. Its protein product is CASSFLRGGNQPQHF.

In its sample, this clonotype was seen a few times. The chain uses TRBV20-1 and TRBJ2-5, with 7 bases aligning to TRBD1. Looked up from germline, CDR1 is DFQATT and CDR2 is SNEGSKA (reference sequence). This CDR3 has 14 amino acids. Unmatched junction bases numbered 13, after V lost 6 bases and J lost 6 bases. The CDR3 region is CSATRTGTGKTQYF. CDR3 bases: TGCAGTGCAACTCGGACAGGCACAGGGAAGACCCAGTACTTC.

This clonotype has a count of ten or more. The DNA of the CDR3 is TGTGCCAGCAGCGCAACCCCAGGGGGCAATCAGCCCCAGCATTTT. This gives the protein CASSATPGGNQPQHF. This chain links TRBV9 with TRBJ1-5; tentative D call: TRBD1 (6 bases). V lost 3 bases to trimming and J lost 2 bases, with 12 bases between them. Germline CDR1 is SGDLS and CDR2 is YYNGEE. The CDR3 is 15 residues long.

The chain uses TRBV5-4 and TRBJ1-1; D not resolved. Germline V CDR1 and CDR2: SGHNT, YYREEE (reference sequence). The V end lost 0 bases, the J end lost 3 bases, and 0 bases lay between the germline ends. This CDR3 is 11 amino acids long. The CDR3 DNA reads TGTGCCAGCAGCTTGGACACTGAAGCTTTCTTT. Its protein is CASSLDTEAFF.

This clonotype has ten or more counts. J is TRBJ1-1 and V is TRBV5-1; D may be TRBD1 (6 bases). The CDR3 consists of 13 residues. The germline V gene encodes CDR1 SGHRS and CDR2 YFSETQ. Trimming shortened V by 4 bases and J by 4 bases, and 11 bases separated the two germline ends. CDR3 loop: CASSMTGSTEAFF. CDR3 DNA: TGCGCCAGCAGCATGACAGGATCCACTGAAGCTTTCTTT.

The chain recombines TRBV19 with TRBJ1-5; no clear D gene. CDR3 length: 14 residues. Deletions cut 3 bases from V and 4 bases from J, with 10 bases between. CDR1 is LNHDA and CDR2 is SQIVND in the germline V gene (reference sequence). The DNA of the CDR3 is TGTGCCAGTAGTATCCTCGACGGGAATCAGCCCCAGCATTTT. This encodes CASSILDGNQPQHF. The whole variable domain, remainder taken from reference TRBV19 and TRBJ1-5, is DGGITQSPKYLFRKEGQNVTLSCEQNLNHDAMYWYRQDPGQGLRLIYYSQIVNDFQKGDIAEGYSVSREKKESFPLTVTSAQKNPTAFYLCASSILDGNQPQHFGDGTRLSIL.

This clonotype is deemed medium-sized. The V and J genes are TRBV29-1 and TRBJ2-3; tentative D call: TRBD2 (5 bases). The germline V and J ends were trimmed by 4 bases and 4 bases, with 6 bases remaining between them. Germline lookup yields CDR1 SQVTM and CDR2 ANQGSEA. This CDR3 has 11 amino acids. CDR3 residues: CSVGTADTQYF. CDR3 coding DNA: TGCAGCGTTGGGACTGCAGATACGCAGTATTTT.

This clonotype turned up a few times. V and J are TRBV7-2 and TRBJ2-1; no definite D call. The CDR3 contains 14 residues. The germline V gene has CDR1 SGHTA and CDR2 FQGNSA. V was pared by 3 bases and J by 6 bases, with 12 bases between. The CDR3 loop is CASSLGAVTNEQFF. CDR3 sequence (DNA): TGTGCCAGCAGCTTGGGTGCGGTAACCAATGAGCAGTTCTTC.

This clonotype was detected many times. The J gene is TRBJ2-6, the V gene TRBV4-3, with D perhaps matching TRBD2 (5 bases). Germline V CDR1 and CDR2: LGHNA, YSLEER. The CDR3 length is 19 residues. The V gene lost 1 base and the J gene lost 1 base, with 17 bases spanning the gap. CDR3 amino acids: CASSQVRLTSGSGANVLTF. The CDR3, as DNA: TGCGCCAGCAGCCAAGTACGACTCACTTCGGGATCTGGGGCCAACGTCCTGACTTTC.

This clonotype occurred many times. V and J are TRBV27 and TRBJ1-5; D uncertain. Trimming removed 0 bases from V and 3 bases from J, with 9 bases in between. This CDR3 comprises 15 residues. Germline CDR1 reads MNHEY; CDR2 reads SMNVEV (reference sequence). The CDR3 region has the DNA TGTGCCAGCAGTTTATCGTCCGCACCCAATCAGCCCCAGCATTTT. Encoded protein: CASSLSSAPNQPQHF.

This clonotype was counted a few times. This chain links TRBV7-6 with TRBJ1-5; D is ambiguous. The V gene's germline CDR1 is SGHVS and CDR2 FNYEAQ. This CDR3 has 13 residues. Trimming took 2 bases from V and 6 from J, leaving 8 bases between them. In nucleotides, the CDR3 is TGTGCCAGCAGCTTACAGTCCACTCAGCCCCAGCATTTT. It is translated as CASSLQSTQPQHF.

This clonotype has a count of ten or more. This chain links TRBV20-1 with TRBJ2-1, with a weak D call TRBD1 (6 bases). Trimming left V 0 bases short and J 8 bases short, with 20 bases between. CDR3 length equals 16 residues. Germline CDR1 is DFQATT and CDR2 is SNEGSKA (reference sequence). In DNA, the CDR3 is TGCAGTGCTAGAGATCAGGGGCGCGGCTGGATCTATGAGCAGTTCTTC. Its protein product is CSARDQGRGWIYEQFF.

This clonotype was seen many times. This chain links TRBV7-9 with TRBJ2-3, with D maybe TRBD2 (6 bases). From germline, CDR1 is SEHNR and CDR2 FQNEAQ (reference sequence). V dropped 1 base and J dropped 0 bases, with 8 bases sitting between them. This CDR3 spans 15 amino acids. The CDR3 protein is CASSLEGTSTDTQYF. In DNA, the CDR3 is TGTGCCAGCAGCTTAGAAGGGACTAGCACAGATACGCAGTATTTT.

In this sample, this clonotype turned up a few times. The DNA for the CDR3 is TGTGCCAGCAGCCAAGATGGAGGGACAGCCCATGAGCAGTTCTTC. Translated: CASSQDGGTAHEQFF. The chain uses TRBV3-1 and TRBJ2-1; TRBD1 is a possible D gene (7 bases). Trimming removed 0 bases from V and 8 bases from J, with 14 bases in between. The CDR3 consists of 15 residues. CDR1 LGHDT and CDR2 YNNKEL come from the germline V gene (reference sequence).

Ten or more counts support this clonotype. The CDR3 is CASSVRGSETQYF. The CDR3 region has the DNA TGTGCCAGCAGCGTCAGGGGGTCGGAGACCCAGTACTTC. The genes are TRBV7-2 and TRBJ2-5, with 7 bases lining up with TRBD1. Germline V CDR1 and CDR2: SGHTA, FQGNSA. The CDR3 sequence is 13 residues long. J was trimmed by 5 bases and V by 5 bases; bases with no gene match: 5.

Ten or more counts support this clonotype. The chain is built from TRBV6-2 or TRBV6-3 and TRBJ1-6; no clear D. V dropped 3 bases and J dropped 11 bases, with 17 bases sitting between them. Germline V gives CDR1 MNHEY, CDR2 SVGEGT. This CDR3 spans 15 amino acids. The CDR3 reads CASSYGEGFRTPLHF. The CDR3 region has the DNA TGTGCCAGCAGTTATGGTGAGGGATTCAGGACACCCCTCCACTTT.

This clonotype was observed at least ten times. The V gene is TRBV27, the J gene TRBJ2-2; 8 nucleotides agree with TRBD1. The junction had 11 bases not matched to a gene; V was cut back by 4 bases and J by 10 bases. There are 15 residues in the CDR3. Germline V gene lookup returns CDR1 MNHEY and CDR2 SMNVEV (reference sequence). CDR3 sequence: CASSYLGQAAAELFF. CDR3 DNA: TGTGCCAGCAGTTACCTGGGACAGGCCGCCGCGGAGCTGTTTTTT.

This sequence joins TRBV11-3 and TRBJ2-1, with 13 bases fitting TRBD2. Unmatched junction bases numbered 7, after V lost 4 bases and J lost 10 bases. There are 15 residues in the CDR3. Germline V gene data show CDR1 as SGHNT and CDR2 as YENEEA. CDR3 region: CASSYSGLAGAEQFF. DNA of the CDR3: TGTGCCAGCAGCTATTCTGGACTAGCGGGAGCGGAGCAGTTCTTC.

A note on this clonotype: This may come from a read error, since a much larger clone is one base off. The chain couples TRBV5-5 to TRBJ2-5, with D possibly matching TRBD2 (7 bases). The CDR3 totals 14 residues. Germline assignment: CDR1 SGHKS and CDR2 YYEKEE (reference sequence). This CDR3 is CVSSFGGGEETQYF. CDR3 DNA: TGTGTCAGCAGCTTTGGCGGGGGCGAAGAGACCCAGTACTTC.